A selection of T cell receptor beta chains follows, all from one sample in a study of cytomegalovirus exposure and HLA in healthy donors. The method was immunoSEQ multiplex PCR; TCRdb's version includes in-frame clones alone and lacks a portion of them. Here the sample spans some 150,000 clones, around 68% being singletons. Sequenced input: PBMCs. These TCRs come from a man aged 30-40 years in good health and CMV-seronegative. The conserved cysteine and the conserved F or W are not part of the CDR3 here. The D gene is left open where the match is weak.

. | TRBV21-1 | ASTQTAGEGDTEAF
TRBD1 | TRBV19 | ASSMGQGVELQF
. | TRBV19 | ASSIYSPGELF
TRBD1 | TRBV6-4 | ASSEVTGGTDTQY
. | TRBV28 | ASSSIRGYT
. | TRBV4-1 | ASSQVQDHNQPQH
. | TRBV29-1 | SVLPESEGAQY
. | TRBV19 | ASSAPRGGYGYT
TRBD2 | TRBV9 | ASSVAGAGGGNEQF
TRBD1 | TRBV29-1 | SLSDRGNTEAF
TRBD1 | TRBV5-1 | ASSLGGTGAPEAF
. | TRBV13 | ASSLQGTEAF
TRBD1 | TRBV28 | ASASGQGNQPQH
TRBD1 | TRBV10-3 | AITNRTGANTEAF
. | TRBV6-1 | ASKLFGGTEAF
. | TRBV5-1 | ASSLSTGNYGYT
. | TRBV2 | ASSEGGRNHDEAF
. | TRBV6-1 | ASRLQGMSSPLH
TRBD1 | TRBV19 | ASSPRTGAAPNTGELF
TRBD1 | TRBV4-3 | ASSQDLRGRGEKLF
. | TRBV7-2 | ASSLSPTDTQY
TRBD1 | TRBV5-5 | ASSPRQGGSYEQY
TRBD1 | TRBV5-1 | ASSLRDRANQPQH
TRBD1 | TRBV6-5 | ASRPTGGGTEAF
. | TRBV28 | ASNSRLGGNQPQH
TRBD1 | TRBV5-1 | ASSLGTAPYEQC
TRBD2 | TRBV9 | ASSVGGGAPETQY
. | TRBV25-1 | ASSERDGSPEQF
TRBD2 | TRBV7-2 | ASSLGGLAGDLYNEQF
. | TRBV5-1 | ASSLRQGLKNEQY
. | TRBV19 | ASSIYQGSGANVLT
TRBD2 | TRBV2 | ASSEEGLAGNNEQF
TRBD2 | TRBV7-3 | ASSLNPSGGGSGTQY
. | TRBV30 | AWNQGRTYEQY
. | TRBV2 | ASSDISEKLF
. | TRBV7-2 | ATQRENLLTEAF
. | TRBV4-1 | ASSQDWQARSPLH
. | TRBV11-2 | ASSLYPLSNQPQH
. | TRBV5-1 | ASSSGQLSYNEQF
. | TRBV5-1 | ASSERTANTEAF
TRBD1 | TRBV19 | ASRVGTDSNQPQH
TRBD1 | TRBV5-4 | ASNYLGQGITDTQY
. | TRBV14 | ASSQEDGGGYT
TRBD1 | TRBV7-7 | ASSPDRGETQY
TRBD1 | TRBV29-1 | SVERTGGTEAF
TRBD1 | TRBV5-7 | ASSPEGQAHGYT
. | TRBV7-8 | ASSLQGWEQF
. | TRBV27 | ASTLGVGVYIFPPYNEQF
TRBD2 | TRBV5-1 | ASSLGSSGQETQY
TRBD2 | TRBV28 | ASSLAGGGANVLT
. | TRBV5-1 | ASSFDSEAF
. | TRBV5-1 | ASSLDGDGSTDTQY
TRBD1 | TRBV28 | ASSTRTGGSEKLF
. | TRBV2 | ASSLLGAEAGYT